These 11 T cell receptor beta chains came from one sample sequenced in a study of CD8 T cells in Susac syndrome. An input of roughly 0.45 to 1 ug of RNA was subjected to reverse transcription using random hexamers. TCRdb fed the immunoSEQ multiplex PCR reads into MiXCR, producing one record per CDR3 protein. The sample yields more than 150,000 distinct CDR3 sequences, around 95% seen once. Sequenced: CD4+ T cells from PBMCs. Source of these receptors: a human donor with Susac syndrome.

This clonotype was seen only once. This CDR3 reads CSAGLNRGTETQYF. In DNA form, the CDR3 reads TGCAGTGCGGGTCTAAACAGGGGCACAGAGACCCAGTACTTC. V usage is TRBV20-1 and J usage is TRBJ2-5; 7 bases are a match to TRBD1. Germline lookup yields CDR1 DFQATT and CDR2 SNEGSKA (reference sequence). This CDR3 comprises 14 residues. J gave up 4 bases and V 6 bases, and 11 bases lay outside the gene matches.

J is TRBJ2-6 and V is TRBV9; 10 bases align to TRBD1. The CDR3 sequence is 18 residues long. The trim removed 1 base at V and 2 bases at J, leaving 6 bases unmatched. Germline V gene lookup returns CDR1 SGDLS and CDR2 YYNGEE. The DNA for the CDR3 is TGTGCCAGCAGCGTAATGGGGACAGGGGTAACTGGGGCCAACGTCCTGACTTTC. This translates into CASSVMGTGVTGANVLTF.

The genes are TRBV9 and TRBJ2-3; D not resolved. In germline, CDR1 is SGDLS, CDR2 YYNGEE. The CDR3 spans 14 residues. The ends were cut back, 3 bases at V and 8 bases at J, with 16 bases in the middle. The CDR3 bases are TGTGCCAGCAGCGGAGAGGAAGTTGATGCTACGCAGTATTTT. Its protein product is CASSGEEVDATQYF.

This sequence joins TRBV29-1 and TRBJ2-7; the match to TRBD2 covers 7 bases. This CDR3 is built from 16 residues. Germline V gene data show CDR1 as SQVTM and CDR2 as ANQGSEA. The V gene end was trimmed by 4 bases and the J gene end by 5 bases; junction bases not matched to a gene: 17. The CDR3 here is CSVALALPAGMDEQYF. As DNA, the CDR3 is TGCAGCGTTGCACTAGCGCTGCCCGCAGGGATGGACGAGCAGTACTTC.

V gene TRBV15 combines with J gene TRBJ2-1; 8 bases are shared with TRBD2. Germline CDR1 reads LNHNV; CDR2 reads YYDKDF (reference sequence). This CDR3 spans 17 amino acids. Losses at the gene ends were 1 base for V and 5 bases for J; bases not matched to a gene: 10. This CDR3 is CATSRVPGTRSHNEQFF. DNA of the CDR3: TGTGCCACCAGCAGAGTTCCGGGGACTAGAAGCCACAATGAGCAGTTCTTC.

The DNA for the CDR3 is TGTGCCAGCATCCGGGGGGCCGCTGAGACCCAGTACTTC. Encoded protein: CASIRGAAETQYF. This chain joins TRBV6-6 and TRBJ2-5, with D maybe TRBD2 (7 bases). Germline values: CDR1 MNHNY, CDR2 SVGAGI (reference sequence). The CDR3 has 13 amino acids. The V end was cut by 7 bases, the J end by 5 bases, with 14 bases between.

The chain joins TRBV6-5 to TRBJ1-2, with TRBD1 as a possible D gene (5 bases). The CDR3 is made up of 13 amino acids. V was pared by 5 bases and J by 4 bases, with 11 bases between. The germline gives CDR1 MNHEY, CDR2 SVGAGI. This chain's CDR3 is CASSISGGYGYTF. DNA for the CDR3: TGTGCCAGCAGTATTTCCGGGGGCTATGGCTACACCTTC.

CDR3 protein: CATSDSGPQGYNEQFF. Written as DNA, the CDR3 is TGTGCCACCAGTGATAGCGGGCCCCAGGGCTACAATGAGCAGTTCTTC. V usage is TRBV24-1 and J usage is TRBJ2-1; TRBD2 is a possible D gene (6 bases). Germline CDR1 is KGHDR and CDR2 is SFDVKD. Trimming took off 3 bases at V and 3 bases at J, with 14 bases between the two ends. This CDR3 has 16 residues.

The J gene is TRBJ2-5, the V gene TRBV7-2; the D gene is possibly TRBD1 (5 bases). This CDR3 has 13 amino acids. The V and J ends lost 6 bases and 4 bases respectively, with 12 bases between them. Looked up from germline, CDR1 is SGHTA and CDR2 is FQGNSA. CDR3 DNA: TGTGCCAGCAGTCTAGAAGGGGCAGAGACCCAGTACTTC. Protein: CASSLEGAETQYF.

This chain links TRBV29-1 with TRBJ1-2; perhaps TRBD1 as D (5 bases). The germline CDR1 and CDR2 sequences are SQVTM and ANQGSEA. V shed 1 base and J shed 2 bases, with 14 bases lying between them. This CDR3 is 15 amino acids long. The CDR3 region has the DNA TGCAGCGTTGAAGGCGGCAGGGAGGGAAACTATGGCTACACCTTC. It is translated as CSVEGGREGNYGYTF.

The rearrangement joins TRBV29-1 to TRBJ1-4, with unresolved D. With 6 bases removed from V and 5 bases from J, the gap between germline ends came to 16 bases. Germline-derived CDR1 and CDR2 are SQVTM and ANQGSEA. CDR3 size: 14 residues. DNA for the CDR3: TGCAGCGTCGGAATCGGCAGTGCCAATGAAAAACTGTTTTTT. Its protein is CSVGIGSANEKLFF. Based on the CDR3 plus reference TRBV29-1 and TRBJ1-4, the full variable domain is SAVISQKPSRDICQRGTSLTIQCQVDSQVTMMFWYRQQPGQSLTLIATANQGSEATYESGFVIDKFPISRPNLTFSTLTVSNMSPEDSSIYLCSVGIGSANEKLFFGSGTQLSVL.